The 19 T cell receptor beta chains in this list originate from one sample, sequenced in a study of vaccination and CD4 T cells after COVID-19. At the Johns Hopkins FTIC core, DNA taken from cultured CD4+ T cells was sequenced by way of the Oncomine TCR Beta short-read assay. TCRdb called the PCR reads again in MiXCR, with one record for every CDR3 protein. The top ten hold about 4.9% of the sample, which has 20,000 to 30,000 distinct CDR3 sequences, 64% seen once. The treatment was: approximately 10-day PBMC culture with coronavirus spike peptide pools or control peptides (ViraFEST assay). What these receptors recognize is not known. The sample comprised CD4+ T cells from blood, cultured in vitro. The receptors shown here come from a human donor who had recovered from COVID-19.

V is TRBV7-2 and J is TRBJ2-7; TRBD2 aligns across 10 bases. J lost 4 bases, V lost 4 bases, and 10 bases had no gene match. The CDR3 extends over 16 amino acids. The germline V gene encodes CDR1 SGHTA and CDR2 FQGNSA. The CDR3 loop is CASSSRTSGNMYEQYF. CDR3 nucleotides: TGTGCCAGCAGCTCAAGGACTAGCGGAAATATGTACGAGCAGTACTTC.

The V and J genes are TRBV19 and TRBJ2-3, with D possibly being TRBD2 (5 bases). This CDR3 is 14 amino acids long. Trimming pared 5 bases from V and 6 bases from J, leaving 15 bases between. Per the germline V gene, CDR1 is LNHDA and CDR2 is SQIVND (reference sequence). This CDR3 is CASSAVASADTQYF. The CDR3 DNA reads as TGTGCCAGTAGTGCCGTAGCGAGTGCGGATACGCAGTATTTT. Full variable domain (outside the CDR3, taken from reference TRBV19 and TRBJ2-3): DGGITQSPKYLFRKEGQNVTLSCEQNLNHDAMYWYRQDPGQGLRLIYYSQIVNDFQKGDIAEGYSVSREKKESFPLTVTSAQKNPTAFYLCASSAVASADTQYFGPGTRLTVL.

V gene TRBV6-1 combines with J gene TRBJ2-6, with 7 positions matching TRBD1. V lost 5 bases to trimming and J lost 2 bases; unmatched junction nucleotides: 0. CDR1 and CDR2 (germline): MNHNS, SASEGT. This CDR3 comprises 14 residues. The CDR3 DNA sequence: TGTGCCAGCAGTCAGGGGGCTGGGGCCAACGTCCTGACTTTC. Its translation is CASSQGAGANVLTF.

The chain recombines TRBV30 with TRBJ1-1; D not resolved. The CDR3 covers 14 residues. Per the germline V gene, CDR1 is GTSNPN and CDR2 is SVGIG (reference sequence). CDR3 sequence: CASYSRGANTEAFF. CDR3 DNA: TGTGCTTCATACAGTCGTGGCGCGAACACTGAAGCTTTCTTT.

The CDR3 coding sequence is TGCGCCAGCAGCCAAGAAATAGCGAGCGCGGAAGCAGATACGCAGTATTTT. Protein sequence: CASSQEIASAEADTQYF. This chain joins TRBV4-3 and TRBJ2-3; TRBD2 is a possible D gene (5 bases). This CDR3 contains 17 residues. Trimming removed 0 bases at V and 4 bases at J, with 17 bases between. Germline values: CDR1 LGHNA, CDR2 YSLEER.

This clonotype occurred once. This rearrangement joins TRBV19 to TRBJ1-2, with 8 bases that match TRBD1. After removal of 6 bases from V and 2 bases from J, the junction contained 8 bases not matched to a gene. Germline V gene data show CDR1 as LNHDA and CDR2 as SQIVND (reference sequence). This CDR3 contains 15 residues. CDR3 amino acids: CASRMPGQENYGYTF. The CDR3 DNA is TGTGCCAGTAGGATGCCGGGACAGGAGAACTATGGCTACACCTTC.

The sample holds a few counts of this clonotype. J is TRBJ2-2 and V is TRBV20-1, with 9 bases fitting TRBD2. The V and J ends lost 6 bases and 4 bases, in that order; junction bases with no gene match: 9. The CDR3 has 15 amino acids. Per germline, CDR1 DFQATT and CDR2 SNEGSKA (reference sequence). The CDR3 DNA is TGCAGTGCACCTAATAGCGGGAGAGGCACCGGGGAGCTGTTTTTT. It specifies CSAPNSGRGTGELFF.

The rearrangement joins TRBV29-1 to TRBJ1-2, with D possibly matching TRBD1 (6 bases). V lost 7 bases to trimming and J lost 0 bases, with 18 bases between them. The germline V gene has CDR1 SQVTM and CDR2 ANQGSEA. CDR3 length equals 15 residues. The CDR3 loop is CSGRFVAGANYGYTF. The DNA for the CDR3 is TGCAGCGGTAGGTTTGTGGCAGGGGCTAACTATGGCTACACCTTC.

This chain uses TRBV28 with TRBJ1-5; 9 bases are a match to TRBD1. Germline V gene lookup returns CDR1 MDHEN and CDR2 SYDVKM. Trimming removed 7 bases from V and 6 bases from J; junction bases left unmatched: 10. This CDR3 contains 15 residues. CDR3 amino acids: CASTDRGQGGQPQHF. In nucleotides, the CDR3 is TGTGCCAGCACCGATAGGGGACAGGGAGGTCAGCCCCAGCATTTT.

The rearrangement joins TRBV24-1 to TRBJ2-7; TRBD2 matches 8 bases. The germline CDR1 and CDR2 sequences are KGHDR and SFDVKD. The V and J ends lost 7 bases and 2 bases, in that order; junction bases with no gene match: 6. This CDR3 spans 14 amino acids. The CDR3 DNA reads as TGTGCCACCAGCGGTAGACTAGCGACCTACGAGCAGTACTTC. Its protein product is CATSGRLATYEQYF.

The genes are TRBV27 and TRBJ1-6; D is unclear. V lost 2 bases and J lost 7, with 12 bases in between. The CDR3 runs 15 residues. Germline V gene data show CDR1 as MNHEY and CDR2 as SMNVEV (reference sequence). This chain's CDR3 is CASSLNRRINSPLHF. Here the CDR3 DNA reads TGTGCCAGCAGTTTAAATCGGAGAATAAATTCACCCCTCCACTTT.

The chain carries TRBV6-2 or TRBV6-3 and TRBJ1-1; D is uncertain. Trimming left V 2 bases short and J 0 bases short, with 13 bases between. The CDR3 length is 16 residues. In germline, CDR1 is MNHEY, CDR2 SVGEGT. For the CDR3, the DNA is TGTGCCAGCAGTTACCGAGGCGGCAGCATGAACACTGAAGCTTTCTTT. It yields the protein CASSYRGGSMNTEAFF.

This rearrangement joins TRBV12-3 or TRBV12-4 to TRBJ2-7; tentative D call: TRBD2 (5 bases). The CDR3 covers 14 residues. Deletions cut 2 bases from V and 0 bases from J, with 8 bases between. The CDR3 region is CASSLWRSSYEQYF. The CDR3 DNA follows: TGTGCCAGCAGTTTATGGAGGAGCTCCTACGAGCAGTACTTC.

The chain recombines TRBV18 with TRBJ2-7, with TRBD2 as a possible D gene (6 bases). The CDR3 totals 15 residues. V lost 0 bases to trimming and J lost 2 bases, with 11 bases between them. Germline CDR1 and CDR2: KGHSH and LQKENI. CDR3 in DNA: TGTGCCAGCTCACCACCAGTAGCGGTTACCTACGAGCAGTACTTC. Encoded protein: CASSPPVAVTYEQYF.

The genes are TRBV15 and TRBJ1-2, with D uncertain. This CDR3 is built from 15 residues. Germline V gives CDR1 LNHNV, CDR2 YYDKDF (reference sequence). Trimming took off 1 base at V and 6 bases at J, with 15 bases between the two ends. The chain's CDR3 is CATSRGAGSSDGYTF. CDR3 coding DNA: TGTGCCACCAGCAGAGGGGCAGGTAGCTCGGATGGCTACACCTTC.

Of note for this clonotype: The junction does not match germline at one end; this may be a read error. The chain recombines TRBV20-1 with TRBJ1-2, with 9 nucleotides matching TRBD1. The CDR3 consists of 16 residues. Germline-derived CDR1 and CDR2 are DFQATT and SNEGSKA (reference sequence). The CDR3 loop reads CSAQAGTGRINSGYTF. The CDR3 DNA reads as TGCAGTGCACAGGCTGGGACAGGGAGGATTAACTCTGGCTACACCTTC.

This clonotype was found a few times. This rearrangement joins TRBV7-6 to TRBJ1-5; unclear D gene. Trimming stripped 0 bases from V and 1 base from J, with 7 bases between. Germline CDR1 and CDR2: SGHVS and FNYEAQ. The CDR3 contains 15 residues. The CDR3 spells CASSLAAGSNQPQHF. In nucleotides, the CDR3 is TGTGCCAGCAGCTTAGCAGCTGGGAGCAATCAGCCCCAGCATTTT.

The genes are TRBV6-1 and TRBJ1-2; 7 nucleotides agree with TRBD1. V trimming: 6 bases; J trimming: 8 bases; junction bases outside the gene matches: 12. CDR1 MNHNS and CDR2 SASEGT come from the germline V gene. This CDR3 has 14 amino acids. The CDR3 reads CASSALKGARGYTF. Written as DNA, the CDR3 is TGTGCCAGCAGCGCTTTGAAGGGGGCTCGGGGCTACACCTTC.

This clonotype occurred a few times. This chain joins TRBV7-9 and TRBJ2-3; no clear D. The V end was cut by 4 bases, the J end by 7 bases, with 15 bases between. The germline V gene has CDR1 SEHNR and CDR2 FQNEAQ (reference sequence). The CDR3 is 14 residues long. The CDR3 here is CASSSPTRPNTQYF. For the CDR3, the DNA is TGTGCCAGCAGCTCCCCGACTCGTCCGAATACGCAGTATTTT.